Sequencing of this T cell receptor beta chain was carried out in a study of shared clonotypes between healthy human individuals. This clone came up once. Here immunoSEQ multiplex PCR was the method, and the copy in TCRdb shows in-frame clones only, minus some. The sample lists some 200,000 clones; roughly 93% were seen once. CDR1 GTSNPN and CDR2 SVGIG come from the germline V gene (reference sequence). The V gene lost 4 bases and the J gene lost 0 bases, with 10 bases spanning the gap. CDR3 size: 15 residues. CD45RA+ naive and CD45RA-negative memory subsets were separated from CD4+ cells. The source is a woman aged 25 to 39 in good health. The chain uses TRBV30 and TRBJ1-6; D ambiguous. Sequenced input: naive CD4+ T cells sorted from blood. Stated subset: CD45RA+ positively selected. For the CDR3, the DNA is TGTGCCTGGACGGTTGTCAGCTCCTATAATTCACCCCTCCACTTT. Protein sequence: CAWTVVSSYNSPLHF.